This T cell receptor (beta chain) was obtained from a study of post-analysis software for immune sequencing data. The authors incorporated unique molecular identifiers into the TCR beta cDNA libraries. TCRdb re-derived calls from the PCR reads in MiXCR, one entry per CDR3 protein. The sample yields about 380,000 distinct CDR3 sequences, roughly 36% seen once. V dropped 0 bases and J dropped 6; count of bases not matched to a gene: 7. CDR1 is SGHTA and CDR2 is FQGNSA in the germline V gene. This CDR3 is 16 amino acids long. With regard to this clonotype: Its antigen is unknown.

Study-level points and caveats: There were a handful of TRBV segments more frequent in patients than controls, and TRBV5-6, TRBV5-1 and TRBV20-1 were among them. In multiple sclerosis, normalized Chao1 diversity was significantly below that of controls.

The chain is built from TRBV7-2 and TRBJ2-1, with TRBD1 matching over 8 bases. Sequencing input: blood. The source is a girl aged 5-17 years with multiple sclerosis. DNA for the CDR3: TGTGCCAGCAGCTTAGCTCGGACAGGGAGAGGCAATGAGCAGTTCTTC. This sequence encodes CASSLARTGRGNEQFF.